These 4 T cell receptor beta chains were all obtained from the same sample, sequenced in a study of cytomegalovirus exposure and HLA in healthy donors. 13 Jbeta primers and 60 Vbeta primers were used for the PCR. Repertoires were generated with immunoSEQ multiplex PCR, while TCRdb's copy carries only in-frame clones and drops some. This table has roughly 200,000 clones, about 70% appearing once. Source material: PBMCs. These receptors were collected from a woman younger than 45 in good health and CMV-seronegative.

The chain links TRBV29-1 to TRBJ2-3, with D unclear. This CDR3 is built from 12 residues. Trimming cost V 2 bases and J 11 bases, with 14 bases left between them. CDR1 and CDR2 from the germline V gene are SQVTM and ANQGSEA. CDR3 in amino acids: CSVEILSRGQYF. In nucleotides, the CDR3 is TGCAGCGTTGAAATTCTTAGCCGCGGGCAGTATTTT.

The table lists this clone with a few counts. The V call is TRBV6-4, the J call TRBJ2-1, with D possibly being TRBD2 (6 bases). The CDR3 consists of 16 residues. V was trimmed by 0 bases and J by 8 bases, leaving 17 bases between them. CDR1 is MRHNA, CDR2 SNTAGT, per germline. The CDR3 DNA reads TGTGCCAGCAGTGACTCTCCCTTCGGGAGTATCGATGAGCAGTTCTTC. It yields the protein CASSDSPFGSIDEQFF.

The V gene is TRBV7-9, the J gene TRBJ1-2; TRBD1 aligns across 7 bases. Germline V gene lookup returns CDR1 SEHNR and CDR2 FQNEAQ (reference sequence). V was pared by 2 bases and J by 3 bases, with 6 bases of the junction left unmatched. The CDR3 is made up of 15 amino acids. The CDR3 region has the DNA TGTGCCAGCAGCTTAAACAGGGGCTCGTACTATGGCTACACCTTC. Translated: CASSLNRGSYYGYTF.

The chain employs TRBV2 and TRBJ1-5; 11 nucleotides line up with TRBD1. J gave up 6 bases and V 6 bases, and 4 bases lay outside the gene matches. The CDR3 loop spans 14 amino acids. Germline values: CDR1 SNHLY, CDR2 FYNNEI. CDR3 region: CASSGQGAGQPQHF. CDR3 DNA: TGTGCCAGCAGCGGACAGGGGGCTGGTCAGCCCCAGCATTTT.